This TCR beta chain stems from a study of technical replicates of blood from a handful of donors. TCRdb's copy holds only in-frame clones and misses some; the assay was immunoSEQ multiplex PCR. The data contain approximately 90,000 clones, about 96% of them singletons. Germline CDR1 is SGHNT and CDR2 is YYREEE (reference sequence). The CDR3 spans 13 residues. V lost 4 bases and J lost 7; bases outside the gene matches: 5. Sequencing was carried out using T cells isolated from PBMCs. The chain combines TRBV5-4 with TRBJ2-7, with 10 nucleotides matching TRBD1. The sequence came from a human donor in good health. The CDR3: CASSQDRGREQYF. CDR3 bases: TGTGCCAGCAGCCAAGACAGGGGGCGTGAGCAGTACTTC.